What follows are 25 T cell receptor beta chains derived from one specimen sequenced in a study of cytomegalovirus exposure and HLA in healthy donors (dated by TCRdb to 2016 to 2017). The library relied on the immunoSEQ multiplex PCR assay. For the multiplex PCR, a mixture combining 60 forward primers for TCR Vbeta segments and 13 reverse primers for TCR Jbeta segments was used. The table comes from immuneACCESS by way of TCRdb, which keeps in-frame sequences with V and J called. Part of the clones is missing from these tables; in studies checked, under half for an unresolved V gene and the rest for unknown reasons. For this sample there are 130,000 or so clones; over 60% appear just once. Clones ranked in the top ten supply approximately 1.8% of the sample. Sequenced material: PBMCs. These receptors all stem from a man aged 40-55 years in good health and CMV-seronegative.

This chain's CDR3 is CASSPPLALYNEQFF. CDR3 DNA: TGTGCCAGCAGCCCCCCGCTAGCGCTTTACAATGAGCAGTTCTTC. V is TRBV5-6 and J is TRBJ2-1; tentative D call: TRBD2 (6 bases). This CDR3 has 15 amino acids. Looked up from germline, CDR1 is SGHDT and CDR2 is YYEEEE. Trimming removed 4 bases from V and 4 bases from J, with 15 bases in between.

The genes are TRBV5-8 and TRBJ2-5; 8 bases agree with TRBD2. Per the germline V gene, CDR1 is SGHTS and CDR2 is YDEGEE. With V trimmed by 2 bases and J by 2 bases, 5 bases remained unmatched. This CDR3 is 15 amino acids long. CDR3 coding DNA: TGTGCCAGCAGCTTCTTACTAGCGGCTCAAGAGACCCAGTACTTC. Its protein is CASSFLLAAQETQYF. Combining the CDR3 with reference TRBV5-8 and TRBJ2-5 gives the whole variable domain EAGVTQSPTHLIKTRGQQATLRCSPISGHTSVYWYQQALGLGLQFLLWYDEGEERNRGNFPPRFSGRQFPNYSSELNVNALELEDSALYLCASSFLLAAQETQYFGPGTRLLVL.

V is TRBV4-3 and J is TRBJ2-4; 15 nucleotides match TRBD2. Germline CDR1 reads LGHNA; CDR2 reads YSLEER. Unmatched junction bases numbered 8, after V lost 4 bases and J lost 7 bases. This CDR3 region has 17 residues. CDR3 loop: CASSPGLAGGPSNIQYF. The CDR3 DNA follows: TGCGCCAGCAGCCCCGGACTAGCGGGGGGGCCGAGTAACATTCAGTACTTC.

This clone was detected only once. The V call is TRBV11-2, the J call TRBJ1-1, with D tentatively TRBD1 (6 bases). The CDR3 is 14 residues long. Trimming shortened V by 4 bases and J by 2 bases, and 11 bases separated the two germline ends. Germline values: CDR1 SGHAT, CDR2 FQNNGV. The CDR3 protein is CASSSWTDNTEAFF. Written as DNA, the CDR3 is TGTGCCAGCAGCTCCTGGACAGATAACACTGAAGCTTTCTTT. Together with reference TRBV11-2 and TRBJ1-1, the CDR3 gives the full variable domain: EAGVAQSPRYKIIEKRQSVAFWCNPISGHATLYWYQQILGQGPKLLIQFQNNGVVDDSQLPKDRFSAERLKGVDSTLKIQPAKLEDSAVYLCASSSWTDNTEAFFGQGTRLTVV.

As to this clone: Relative to the germline gene, one junction end is altered; a read error may explain this. The chain recombines TRBV7-9 with TRBJ2-2, with D possibly TRBD1 on 5 matching bases. The CDR3 contains 15 residues. Germline CDR1 and CDR2: SEHNR and FQNEAQ (reference sequence). CDR3 region: CSSSLPTANTGELFF. CDR3 coding DNA: TGTTCCAGCAGCCTTCCGACAGCGAACACCGGGGAGCTGTTTTTT.

The genes are TRBV7-9 and TRBJ1-2, with D perhaps matching TRBD1 (5 bases). There are 15 residues in the CDR3. V lost 5 bases and J 1 base, leaving 14 bases between the germline ends. Germline CDR1 SEHNR, CDR2 FQNEAQ (reference sequence). CDR3 coding DNA: TGTGCCAGCAGCCAAAGCGGGGGGTTTAACTATGGCTACACCTTC. Translation: CASSQSGGFNYGYTF.

This chain's CDR3 is CAWSQGNYGYTF. DNA for the CDR3: TGTGCCTGGAGTCAGGGTAACTATGGCTACACCTTC. The chain carries TRBV30 and TRBJ1-2; D perhaps matches TRBD1 (5 bases). Deletions cut 2 bases from V and 1 base from J, with 5 bases between. There are 12 residues in the CDR3. The germline CDR1 and CDR2 sequences are GTSNPN and SVGIG (reference sequence).

The rearrangement links TRBV5-1 to TRBJ2-7; the match to TRBD2 covers 7 bases. V lost 0 bases, J lost 0 bases, and 3 bases stayed unmatched. This CDR3 is built from 15 residues. Germline CDR1 SGHRS, CDR2 YFSETQ. The CDR3 spells CASSLDGGSSYEQYF. In DNA form, the CDR3 reads TGCGCCAGCAGCTTGGATGGCGGGAGCTCCTACGAGCAGTACTTC.

The sample holds a few counts of this clone. V usage is TRBV6-5 and J usage is TRBJ2-7; possible D gene TRBD2, 7 bases. With 2 bases removed from V and 0 bases from J, the gap between germline ends came to 11 bases. Germline CDR1 is MNHEY and CDR2 is SVGAGI. The CDR3 runs to 15 residues. As DNA, the CDR3 is TGTGCCAGCAGTTACCGGGGGGCCCTCTCCTACGAGCAGTACTTC. It yields the protein CASSYRGALSYEQYF.

This clone appeared once. Compared with germline, one end of the junction differs, possibly owing to a read error. The V call is TRBV28, the J call TRBJ1-5; 9 bases match TRBD1. From germline, CDR1 is MDHEN and CDR2 SYDVKM. This CDR3 has 15 amino acids. The CDR3 loop reads CVSTLRDREGQPQHF. The CDR3 DNA follows: TGTGTCAGCACCCTAAGGGACAGGGAGGGCCAGCCCCAGCATTTT.

V gene TRBV4-1 combines with J gene TRBJ2-3, with D perhaps matching TRBD1 (6 bases). V was cut by 2 bases and J by 2 bases, with 17 bases left in between. CDR1 is MGHRA, CDR2 YSYEKL, per germline. The CDR3 extends over 17 amino acids. CDR3 sequence (DNA): TGCGCCAGCAGCCAACCCCTAAGACAGGCTCACACAGATACGCAGTATTTT. Translation: CASSQPLRQAHTDTQYF.

In its sample, this clone was seen a few times. This sequence joins TRBV7-9 and TRBJ2-1, with D perhaps TRBD1 (5 bases). In germline, CDR1 is SEHNR, CDR2 FQNEAQ (reference sequence). With 4 bases removed from V and 5 bases from J, the gap between germline ends came to 24 bases. CDR3 length: 18 amino acids. The chain's CDR3 is CASSSRGGFLGQHNEQFF. In DNA, the CDR3 is TGTGCCAGCAGCTCAAGGGGCGGTTTTCTGGGCCAGCACAATGAGCAGTTCTTC.

Here the CDR3 reads CASSLALQGNQPQHF. CDR3 DNA: TGTGCCAGCAGCTTAGCACTACAGGGCAATCAGCCCCAGCATTTT. The chain combines TRBV7-8 with TRBJ1-5; possibly TRBD1 for D (5 bases). CDR1 and CDR2 (germline): SGHVS, FQNEAQ. V was shortened by 0 bases and J by 2 bases, with 8 bases between the two germline ends. This CDR3 region has 15 residues. The whole variable domain, filled in from reference TRBV7-8 and TRBJ1-5, reads GAGVSQSPRYKVAKRGQDVALRCDPISGHVSLFWYQQALGQGPEFLTYFQNEAQLDKSGLPSDRFFAERPEGSVSTLKIQRTQQEDSAVYLCASSLALQGNQPQHFGDGTRLSIL.

The chain links TRBV19 to TRBJ2-3, with D possibly being TRBD2 (5 bases). Per germline, CDR1 LNHDA and CDR2 SQIVND (reference sequence). With 4 bases removed from V and 13 bases from J, the gap between germline ends came to 15 bases. This CDR3 has 12 residues. The CDR3 protein is CASSNRDVVEYF. In DNA, the CDR3 is TGTGCCAGTAGTAATCGGGATGTGGTGGAGTATTTT.

The chain couples TRBV19 to TRBJ2-5; 8 bases are a match to TRBD2. Germline CDR1 and CDR2: LNHDA and SQIVND (reference sequence). The ends lost 1 base at V and 5 bases at J; junction bases unmatched: 6. The CDR3 has 15 residues. This chain's CDR3 is CASSIGAGGRETQYF. The CDR3, as DNA: TGTGCCAGTAGTATAGGGGCGGGGGGAAGGGAGACCCAGTACTTC.

The chain recombines TRBV19 with TRBJ2-7; the D is unclear. Deletions cut 5 bases from V and 3 bases from J, with 14 bases between. Germline V gives CDR1 LNHDA, CDR2 SQIVND (reference sequence). The CDR3 consists of 14 residues. CDR3 in DNA: TGTGCCAGTAGTGCCTTAGGAGAAGACTACGAGCAGTACTTC. It codes for CASSALGEDYEQYF.

The rearrangement links TRBV4-1 to TRBJ2-1; 8 bases align to TRBD2. Germline CDR1 and CDR2: MGHRA and YSYEKL. The CDR3 length is 15 residues. V gave up 0 bases and J gave up 4 bases; unmatched junction bases: 2. CDR3 loop: CASSQDGGGYNEQFF. In DNA, the CDR3 is TGCGCCAGCAGCCAAGATGGCGGGGGGTACAATGAGCAGTTCTTC.

The table lists this clone with a few counts. This sequence joins TRBV18 and TRBJ2-1, with D perhaps matching TRBD1 (6 bases). Germline lookup yields CDR1 KGHSH and CDR2 LQKENI. This CDR3 comprises 14 residues. The V gene lost 6 bases and the J gene lost 4 bases, with 13 bases spanning the gap. In DNA form, the CDR3 reads TGTGCCAGCTCCCACAGGGATTCGTACAATGAGCAGTTCTTC. Translating it yields CASSHRDSYNEQFF.

The chain links TRBV6-1 to TRBJ1-4; no clear D. This CDR3 contains 15 residues. Trimming stripped 8 bases from V and 8 bases from J, with 21 bases between. Germline values: CDR1 MNHNS, CDR2 SASEGT. Here the CDR3 reads CASFEGWEYREKLFF. For the CDR3, the DNA is TGTGCCAGCTTTGAGGGATGGGAGTATCGAGAAAAACTGTTTTTT.

The V gene is TRBV13, the J gene TRBJ2-3, with 9 bases lining up with TRBD2. The V segment lost 5 bases and the J segment 6 bases; nucleotides outside the gene matches: 12. The V gene's germline CDR1 is PRHDT and CDR2 FYEKMQ (reference sequence). This CDR3 has 16 amino acids. CDR3: CASSLDGGAGGDTQYF. CDR3 nucleotide sequence: TGTGCCAGCAGCCTGGACGGTGGGGCGGGGGGGGATACGCAGTATTTT.

CDR3 coding DNA: TGTGCCACCAGCATCGGACAGGCGAGGAACTATGGCTACACCTTC. Translating gives CATSIGQARNYGYTF. The J gene is TRBJ1-2, the V gene TRBV15, with TRBD1 matching over 7 bases. The CDR3 length is 15 residues. Looked up from germline, CDR1 is LNHNV and CDR2 is YYDKDF (reference sequence). J gave up 2 bases and V 4 bases, and 7 bases lay outside the gene matches.

Comment on this clone: The junction shows a germline mismatch at one end, possibly a read error. The chain recombines TRBV4-3 with TRBJ2-1, with D possibly being TRBD2 (6 bases). The CDR3 is 15 amino acids. Germline values: CDR1 LGHNA, CDR2 YSLEER. The CDR3, as DNA: TGCGCCAGCAGCAAAGACGGGGGCTCCTACAATGAGCAGTTCTTC. Encoded protein: CASSKDGGSYNEQFF.

CDR3 residues: CASSDRGTEQYF. The CDR3 coding sequence is TGTGCCAGCAGTGACAGGGGAACCGAGCAGTACTTC. This rearrangement joins TRBV27 to TRBJ2-7; 8 nucleotides line up with TRBD1. V gave up 5 bases and J gave up 6 bases; unmatched junction bases: 3. CDR3 length: 12 residues. CDR1 and CDR2 (germline): MNHEY, SMNVEV (reference sequence).

The V and J genes are TRBV19 and TRBJ2-3, with 11 bases identical to TRBD2. The CDR3 runs 15 residues. From germline, CDR1 is LNHDA and CDR2 SQIVND (reference sequence). The V gene end was trimmed by 2 bases and the J gene end by 3 bases; junction bases not matched to a gene: 1. The CDR3 DNA sequence: TGTGCCAGTAGTATACGGACTAGCGGGACAGATACGCAGTATTTT. Residues: CASSIRTSGTDTQYF.

The gene calls are TRBV27 and TRBJ2-2, with 8 bases identical to TRBD2. This CDR3 comprises 14 residues. Germline V gene data show CDR1 as MNHEY and CDR2 as SMNVEV (reference sequence). Trimming took 4 bases from V and 4 from J; bases not matched to a gene: 2. The CDR3 reads CASSSGGGTGELFF. DNA for the CDR3: TGTGCCAGCAGTTCCGGGGGGGGCACCGGGGAGCTGTTTTTT.